The rows below give T cell receptor beta chains drawn from one sample of a study of blood T cell repertoires in COVID-19. Sequencing was performed with immunoSEQ multiplex PCR; in TCRdb, only in-frame clones are kept and a portion is missing. The table includes about 210,000 clones, 89% detected once. Sequenced input: peripheral blood. All receptors derive from a woman between 40 and 50 years old with acute or convalescent COVID-19. The CDR3 runs from the conserved cysteine through the conserved F or W. Each record gives: V gene, D gene, J gene, clone size, CDR3 DNA, CDR3 protein. A D gene is named only where the DNA matches it firmly. A row's size may be missing; if present it is once, few, many or a size class.

>TRBV6-5|NA|TRBJ1-5|NA
TGTGCCAGCAACCGGGGATCCGGCAGCAATCAGCCCCAGCATTTT
CASNRGSGSNQPQHF
>TRBV28|TRBD1|TRBJ1-2|NA
TGTGCCAGCAGGCCCACCGGGACAGTCTATGGCTACACCTTC
CASRPTGTVYGYTF
>TRBV6-5|TRBD1|TRBJ2-5|NA
TGTGCCAGCAGATTGTCAGGGGGTTCGGGAGAGACCCAGTACTTC
CASRLSGGSGETQYF
>TRBV2|NA|TRBJ1-2|NA
TGTGCCAGCAGCCTAGGTCAGGGCCGAAACTATGGCTACACCTTC
CASSLGQGRNYGYTF
>TRBV2|TRBD1|TRBJ1-6|NA
TGTGCCAGCAGTGATGGTAGACAGGGAAGGTGGAATTCACCCCTCCACTTT
CASSDGRQGRWNSPLHF
>TRBV28|NA|TRBJ1-2|NA
TGTGCCAGCACTTCGGAACGGGGATATGGCTACACCTTC
CASTSERGYGYTF
>TRBV11-2|NA|TRBJ1-1|NA
TGTGCCAGCAGTCAAGGGAGGGGGAACACTGAAGCTTTCTTT
CASSQGRGNTEAFF
>TRBV7-3|TRBD1|TRBJ1-1|NA
TGTGCCAGCAGCCTACAGGGGACGAACACTGAAGCTTTCTTT
CASSLQGTNTEAFF
>TRBV28|NA|TRBJ2-3|NA
TGTGCCAGCAGGGGCCCCACAGATACGCAGTATTTT
CASRGPTDTQYF
>TRBV5-4|NA|TRBJ2-6|NA
TGTGCCAGCAGCTTGGTCGGGGGAGCGCGGGCCAACGTCCTGACTTTC
CASSLVGGARANVLTF
>TRBV10-2|TRBD2|TRBJ2-2|NA
TGCGCCAGCATTGGAGCGGGGGGGCACACCGGGGAGCTGTTTTTT
CASIGAGGHTGELFF
>TRBV2|NA|TRBJ2-5|NA
TGTGCCAGCAGCGCACTTATGGGACACGAAGAGACCCAGTACTTC
CASSALMGHEETQYF
>TRBV11-2|NA|TRBJ2-5|NA
TGTGCCAGCAGCTTAGATGGAGGGAATGTAAGGACCCAGTACTTC
CASSLDGGNVRTQYF
>TRBV19|TRBD1|TRBJ1-2|NA
TGTGCCAGTAGTTCCATAGGGGCCGGACAGGGGATTGGCTATGGCTACACCTTC
CASSSIGAGQGIGYGYTF
>TRBV3-1/TRBV3-2|NA|TRBJ1-1|NA
TGTGCCAGCAGCCTACAAGGCGGGGGCACTGAAGCTTTCTTT
CASSLQGGGTEAFF
>TRBV6-5|NA|TRBJ2-6|NA
TGTGCCAGCAATAGAGACTCTGGGGCCAACGTCCTGACTTTC
CASNRDSGANVLTF
>TRBV5-8|NA|TRBJ2-4|few
TGTGCCAGCAGCTTCGACGCGGGGCTCGGCATTCAGTACTTC
CASSFDAGLGIQYF
>TRBV7-2|TRBD2|TRBJ2-5|NA
TGTGCCAGCAGCTTAGCGGGTAGCGGGGGGCAAGAGACCCAGTACTTC
CASSLAGSGGQETQYF
>TRBV28|NA|TRBJ1-1|NA
TGTGCCAGCAGCCCTCTCAGGGGAAACACTGAAGCTTTCTTT
CASSPLRGNTEAFF
>TRBV2|NA|TRBJ2-5|once
TGTGCCAGCAGTCACGACAGGCAAGAGACCCAGTACTTC
CASSHDRQETQYF
>TRBV19|NA|TRBJ2-5|NA
TGTGCCAGTAGTAGACCGGGACTTCCCCAAGAGACCCAGTACTTC
CASSRPGLPQETQYF
>TRBV7-2|NA|TRBJ2-1|NA
TGTGCCAGCAGCCAGGGGCGGGTACCCTACAATGAGCAGTTCTTC
CASSQGRVPYNEQFF
>TRBV6-5|NA|TRBJ1-2|NA
TGTGCCAGCATCCCCGCTCAGGGGAACTATGGCTACACCTTC
CASIPAQGNYGYTF
>TRBV15|NA|TRBJ1-2|NA
TGTGCCACCAGCAGAGCTACCAGGTCTGACTATGGCTACACCTTC
CATSRATRSDYGYTF
>TRBV7-9|NA|TRBJ2-2|NA
TGTGCCAGCACCCCTGTCAGGTCCGGGGAGCTGTTTTTT
CASTPVRSGELFF
>TRBV20-1|TRBD2|TRBJ2-3|NA
TGCAGTGCTAGTTCGGGACTAGCATCTGATACGCAGTATTTT
CSASSGLASDTQYF
>TRBV15|NA|TRBJ2-1|NA
TGTGCCACCAGCAGGCCTAGTGAAAATTCCTACAATGAGCAGTTCTTC
CATSRPSENSYNEQFF